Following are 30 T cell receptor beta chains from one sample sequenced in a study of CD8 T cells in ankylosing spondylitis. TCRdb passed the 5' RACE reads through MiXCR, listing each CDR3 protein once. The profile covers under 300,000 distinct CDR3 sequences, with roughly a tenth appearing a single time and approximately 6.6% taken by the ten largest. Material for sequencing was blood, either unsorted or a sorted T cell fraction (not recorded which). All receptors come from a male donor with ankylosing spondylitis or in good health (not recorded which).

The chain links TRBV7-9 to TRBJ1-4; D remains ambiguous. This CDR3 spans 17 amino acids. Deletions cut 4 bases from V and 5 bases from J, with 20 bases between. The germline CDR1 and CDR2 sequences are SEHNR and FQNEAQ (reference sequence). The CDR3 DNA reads TGTGCCAGCAGCTCGACTTACAACAGCGCCTTAAATGAAAAACTGTTTTTT. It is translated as CASSSTYNSALNEKLFF.

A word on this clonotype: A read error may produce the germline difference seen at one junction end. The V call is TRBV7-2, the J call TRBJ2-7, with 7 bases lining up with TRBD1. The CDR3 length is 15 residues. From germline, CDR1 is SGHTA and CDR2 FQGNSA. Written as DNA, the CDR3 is TGTGCCAGCAGCACCTACAGGGGAAGCTCCTACGCGCAGTACTTC. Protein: CASSTYRGSSYAQYF.

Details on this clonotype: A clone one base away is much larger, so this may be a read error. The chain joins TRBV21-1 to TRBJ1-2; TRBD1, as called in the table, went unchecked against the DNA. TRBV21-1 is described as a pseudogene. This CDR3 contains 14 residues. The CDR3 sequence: CASNSSTVYYGYTF. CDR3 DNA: TGTGCCAGCAACTCCTCGACTGTCTACTATGGCTACACCTTC.

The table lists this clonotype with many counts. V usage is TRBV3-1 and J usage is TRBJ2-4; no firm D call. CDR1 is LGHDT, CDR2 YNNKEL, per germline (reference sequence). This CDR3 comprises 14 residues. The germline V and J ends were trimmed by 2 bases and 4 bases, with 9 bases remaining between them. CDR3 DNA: TGTGCCAGCAGCCAATCTAACAGTAAAAACATTCAGTACTTC. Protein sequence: CASSQSNSKNIQYF.

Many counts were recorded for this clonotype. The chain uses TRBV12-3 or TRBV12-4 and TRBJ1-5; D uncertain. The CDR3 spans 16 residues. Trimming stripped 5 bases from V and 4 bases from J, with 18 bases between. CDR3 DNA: TGTGCCAGCAGTATAAGGACTTACCCAGCAAATCAGCCCCAGCATTTT. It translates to CASSIRTYPANQPQHF.

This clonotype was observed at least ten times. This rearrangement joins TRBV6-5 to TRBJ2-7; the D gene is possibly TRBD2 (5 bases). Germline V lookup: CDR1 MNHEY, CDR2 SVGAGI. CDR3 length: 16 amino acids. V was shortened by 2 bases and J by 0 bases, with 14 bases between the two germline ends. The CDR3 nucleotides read TGTGCCAGCAGTTACGATACAAGCGGCCCCTCCTACGAGCAGTACTTC. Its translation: CASSYDTSGPSYEQYF.

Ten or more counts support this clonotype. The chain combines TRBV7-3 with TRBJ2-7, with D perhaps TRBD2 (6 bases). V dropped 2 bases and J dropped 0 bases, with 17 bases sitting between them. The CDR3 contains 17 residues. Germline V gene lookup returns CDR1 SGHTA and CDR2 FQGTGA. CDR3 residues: CASSLRLPAGFSYEQYF. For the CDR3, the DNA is TGTGCCAGCAGCTTACGCCTCCCGGCGGGATTCTCCTACGAGCAGTACTTC.

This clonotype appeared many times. As DNA, the CDR3 is TGTGCCATCAGCCAAGAGAGCGCTAACTATGGCTACACCTTC. Amino acid sequence: CAISQESANYGYTF. The chain joins TRBV10-3 to TRBJ1-2; D is undetermined. Deletions cut 6 bases from V and 0 bases from J, with 11 bases between. Germline V gene data show CDR1 as ENHRY and CDR2 as SYGVKD. The CDR3 is 14 amino acids.

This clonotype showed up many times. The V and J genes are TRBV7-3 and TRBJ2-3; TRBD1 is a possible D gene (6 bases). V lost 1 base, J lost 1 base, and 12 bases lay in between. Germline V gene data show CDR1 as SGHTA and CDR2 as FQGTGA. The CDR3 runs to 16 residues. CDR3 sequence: CASSLISGAGTDTQYF. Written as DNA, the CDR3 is TGTGCCAGCAGCTTAATATCAGGGGCGGGCACAGATACGCAGTATTTT.

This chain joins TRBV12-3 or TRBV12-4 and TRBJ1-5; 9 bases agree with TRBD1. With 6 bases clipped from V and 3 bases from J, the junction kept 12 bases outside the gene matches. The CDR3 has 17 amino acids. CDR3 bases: TGTGCCAGCAGCCCTCACAACCCACAGGGGGCCAATCAGCCCCAGCATTTT. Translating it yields CASSPHNPQGANQPQHF.

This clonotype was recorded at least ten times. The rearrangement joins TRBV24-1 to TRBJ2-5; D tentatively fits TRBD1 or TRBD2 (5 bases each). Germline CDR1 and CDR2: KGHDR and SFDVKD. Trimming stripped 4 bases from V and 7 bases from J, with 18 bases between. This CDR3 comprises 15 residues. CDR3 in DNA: TGTGCCACCAGTGACCCCGGGGCCTCCCTTCCGACCCAGTACTTC. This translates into CATSDPGASLPTQYF.

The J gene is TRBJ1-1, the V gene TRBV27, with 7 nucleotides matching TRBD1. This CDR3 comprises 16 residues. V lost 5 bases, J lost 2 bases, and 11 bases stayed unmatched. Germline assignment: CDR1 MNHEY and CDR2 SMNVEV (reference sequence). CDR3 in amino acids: CASSPDRRRFNTEAFF. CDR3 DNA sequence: TGTGCCAGCAGTCCGGACAGGCGAAGGTTTAACACTGAAGCTTTCTTT.

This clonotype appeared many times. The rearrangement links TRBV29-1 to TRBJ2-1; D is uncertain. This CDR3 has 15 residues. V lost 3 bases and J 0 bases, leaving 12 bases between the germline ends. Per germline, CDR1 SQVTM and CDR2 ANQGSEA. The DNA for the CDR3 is TGCAGCGTTGAGGGGTACGAAAGCTCCTACAATGAGCAGTTCTTC. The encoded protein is CSVEGYESSYNEQFF.

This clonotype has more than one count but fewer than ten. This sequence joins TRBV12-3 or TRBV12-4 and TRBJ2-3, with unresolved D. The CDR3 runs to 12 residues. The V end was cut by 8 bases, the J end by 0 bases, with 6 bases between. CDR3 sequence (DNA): TGTGCCAGCCACGGTAGCACAGATACGCAGTATTTT. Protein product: CASHGSTDTQYF.

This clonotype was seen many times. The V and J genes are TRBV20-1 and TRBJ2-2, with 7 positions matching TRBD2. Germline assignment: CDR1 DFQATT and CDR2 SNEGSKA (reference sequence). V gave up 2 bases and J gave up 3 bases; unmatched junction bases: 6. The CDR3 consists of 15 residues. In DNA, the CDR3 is TGCAGTGCTAGAAATTATCGGGAGGACACCGGGGAGCTGTTTTTT. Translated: CSARNYREDTGELFF.

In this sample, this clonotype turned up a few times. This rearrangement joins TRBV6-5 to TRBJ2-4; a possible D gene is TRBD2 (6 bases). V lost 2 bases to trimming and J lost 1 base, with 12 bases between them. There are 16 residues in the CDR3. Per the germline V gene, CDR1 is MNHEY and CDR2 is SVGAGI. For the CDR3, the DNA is TGTGCCAGCAGTTACGGCGGGGCCTCCGCCAAAAACATTCAGTACTTC. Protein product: CASSYGGASAKNIQYF.

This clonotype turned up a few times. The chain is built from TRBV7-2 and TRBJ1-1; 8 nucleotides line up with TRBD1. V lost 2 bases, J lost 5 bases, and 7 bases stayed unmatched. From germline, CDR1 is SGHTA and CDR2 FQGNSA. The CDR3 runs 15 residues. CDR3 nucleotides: TGTGCCAGCAGCTTATTGTCAGGGGGCAAGACTGAAGCTTTCTTT. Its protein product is CASSLLSGGKTEAFF.

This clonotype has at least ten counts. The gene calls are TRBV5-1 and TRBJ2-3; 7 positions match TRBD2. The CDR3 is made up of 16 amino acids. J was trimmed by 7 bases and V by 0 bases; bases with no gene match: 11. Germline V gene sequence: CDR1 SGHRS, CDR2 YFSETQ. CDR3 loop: CASSLAGGAGKNTQYF. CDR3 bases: TGCGCCAGCAGCTTGGCGGGAGGCGCTGGGAAGAATACGCAGTATTTT.

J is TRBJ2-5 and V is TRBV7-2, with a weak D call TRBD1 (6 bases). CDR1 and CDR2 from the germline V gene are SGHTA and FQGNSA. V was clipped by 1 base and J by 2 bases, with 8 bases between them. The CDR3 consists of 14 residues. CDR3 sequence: CASSLGGHQETQYF. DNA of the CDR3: TGTGCCAGCAGCTTAGGGGGGCATCAAGAGACCCAGTACTTC. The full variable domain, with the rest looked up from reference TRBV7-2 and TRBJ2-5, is GAGVSQSPSNKVTEKGKDVELRCDPISGHTALYWYRQSLGQGLEFLIYFQGNSAPDKSGLPSDRFSAERTGGSVSTLTIQRTQQEDSAVYLCASSLGGHQETQYFGPGTRLLVL.

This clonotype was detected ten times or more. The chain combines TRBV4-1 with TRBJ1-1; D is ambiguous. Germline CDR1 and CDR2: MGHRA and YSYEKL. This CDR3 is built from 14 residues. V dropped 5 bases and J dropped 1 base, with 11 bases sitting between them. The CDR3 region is CASSFAPGNTEAFF. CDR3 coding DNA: TGCGCCAGCAGCTTTGCCCCTGGGAACACTGAAGCTTTCTTT.

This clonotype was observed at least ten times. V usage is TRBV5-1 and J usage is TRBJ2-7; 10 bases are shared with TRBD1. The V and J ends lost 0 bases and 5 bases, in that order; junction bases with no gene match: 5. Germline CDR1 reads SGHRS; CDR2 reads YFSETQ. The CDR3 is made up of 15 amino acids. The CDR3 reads CASSLGQGALNEQYF. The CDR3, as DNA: TGCGCCAGCAGCTTGGGACAGGGGGCTTTAAACGAGCAGTACTTC.

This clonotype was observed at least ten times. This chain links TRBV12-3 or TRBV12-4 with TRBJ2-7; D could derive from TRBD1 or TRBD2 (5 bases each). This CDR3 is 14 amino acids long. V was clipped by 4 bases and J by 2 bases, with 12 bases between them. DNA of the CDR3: TGTGCCAGCAGTTCGACCGGGACGACCTACGAGCAGTACTTC. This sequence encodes CASSSTGTTYEQYF.

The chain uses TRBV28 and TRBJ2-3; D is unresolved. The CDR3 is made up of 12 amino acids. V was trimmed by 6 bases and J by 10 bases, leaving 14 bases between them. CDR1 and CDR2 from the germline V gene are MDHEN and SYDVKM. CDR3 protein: CASSPALLAQYF. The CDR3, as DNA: TGTGCCAGCAGCCCCGCCCTTTTAGCGCAGTATTTT.

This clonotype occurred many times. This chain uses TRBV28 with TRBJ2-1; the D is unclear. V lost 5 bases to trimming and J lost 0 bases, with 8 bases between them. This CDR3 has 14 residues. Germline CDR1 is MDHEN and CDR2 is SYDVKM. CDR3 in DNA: TGTGCCAGCAGTGGCGGCTTCTCCTACAATGAGCAGTTCTTC. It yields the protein CASSGGFSYNEQFF.

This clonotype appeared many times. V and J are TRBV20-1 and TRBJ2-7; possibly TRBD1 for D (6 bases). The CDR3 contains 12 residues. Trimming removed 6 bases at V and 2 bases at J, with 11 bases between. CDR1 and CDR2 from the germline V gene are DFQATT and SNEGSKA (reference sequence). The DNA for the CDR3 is TGCAGTGCGAGGACAGAGACCTACGAGCAGTACTTC. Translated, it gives CSARTETYEQYF.

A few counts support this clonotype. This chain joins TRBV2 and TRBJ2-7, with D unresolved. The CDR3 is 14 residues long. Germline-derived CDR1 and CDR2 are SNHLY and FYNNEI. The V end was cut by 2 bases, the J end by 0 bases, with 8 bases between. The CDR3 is CASSETESSYEQYF. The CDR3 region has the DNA TGTGCCAGCAGTGAAACAGAGAGCTCCTACGAGCAGTACTTC. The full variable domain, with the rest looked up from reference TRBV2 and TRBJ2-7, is EPEVTQTPSHQVTQMGQEVILRCVPISNHLYFYWYRQILGQKVEFLVSFYNNEISEKSEIFDDQFSVERPDGSNFTLKIRSTKLEDSAMYFCASSETESSYEQYFGPGTRLTVT.

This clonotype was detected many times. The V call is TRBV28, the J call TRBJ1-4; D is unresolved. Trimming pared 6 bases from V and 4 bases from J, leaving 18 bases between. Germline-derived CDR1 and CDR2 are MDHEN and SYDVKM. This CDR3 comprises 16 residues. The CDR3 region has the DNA TGTGCCAGCAGCCAAGGACGGCGCAGGTTTAATGAAAAACTGTTTTTT. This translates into CASSQGRRRFNEKLFF.

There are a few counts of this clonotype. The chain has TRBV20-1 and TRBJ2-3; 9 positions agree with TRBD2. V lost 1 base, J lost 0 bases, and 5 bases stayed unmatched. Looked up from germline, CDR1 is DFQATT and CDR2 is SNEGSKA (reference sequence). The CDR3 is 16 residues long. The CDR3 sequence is CSARGLAGHSTDTQYF. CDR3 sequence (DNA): TGCAGTGCTAGAGGGCTAGCGGGGCATAGCACAGATACGCAGTATTTT.

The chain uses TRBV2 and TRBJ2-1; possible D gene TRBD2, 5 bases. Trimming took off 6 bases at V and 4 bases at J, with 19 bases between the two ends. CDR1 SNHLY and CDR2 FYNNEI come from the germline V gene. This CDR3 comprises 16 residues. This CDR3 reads CASRGSDSYHYNEQFF. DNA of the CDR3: TGTGCCAGCAGGGGATCGGACTCCTATCATTACAATGAGCAGTTCTTC.

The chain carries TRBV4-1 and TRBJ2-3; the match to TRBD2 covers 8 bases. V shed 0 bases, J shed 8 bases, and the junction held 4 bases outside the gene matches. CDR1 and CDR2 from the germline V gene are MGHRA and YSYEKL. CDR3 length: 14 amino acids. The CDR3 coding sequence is TGCGCCAGCAGCCAAGATATCACTAGCGGTACGCAGTATTTT. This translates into CASSQDITSGTQYF.